This T cell receptor (beta chain) was recovered during a study of T cell repertoires in cytomegalovirus infection. Germline V gene lookup returns CDR1 MNHEY and CDR2 SMNVEV (reference sequence). CDR3 length equals 13 residues. The germline V and J ends were trimmed by 5 bases and 13 bases, with 15 bases remaining between them. TCRdb ran MiXCR on the reads and lists one entry per CDR3 protein. The sample has around 250,000 distinct CDR3 sequences; about 15% are singletons. This clonotype was detected only a few times. The chain has TRBV27 and TRBJ1-6, with D tentatively TRBD1 (5 bases). Sequenced sample: CD8+ T cells from PBMCs. The source of this sequence is a human donor in good health (CMV status not recorded). Some clones in this sample may be carry-over from other donors' samples. The CDR3 DNA reads as TGTGCCAGCAGTCCGGGGACCACTATGCCCCTCCACTTT. Its protein product is CASSPGTTMPLHF.